One T cell receptor beta chain is described in this entry. Its target is unknown. The data were obtained in a study of a mutant IDH1 vaccine in newly diagnosed glioma. Overall study: Eight vaccinations reached patients in weeks 1, 3, 5, 7, 11, 15, 19 and 23. Patients received vaccination from 4-6 weeks after radiotherapy alone, or with temozolomide cycles.

Data came from immunoSEQ multiplex PCR; TCRdb stores just in-frame clones and leaves some out. The sample lists more than 50,000 clones; about four fifths were seen once. V was shortened by 2 bases and J by 6 bases, with 5 bases between the two germline ends. Germline values: CDR1 MNHNY, CDR2 SVGAGI (reference sequence). The CDR3 is 12 residues long. As to time point: week 11, during vaccination. Doses of 300 ug of mutant IDH1 20-mer peptide were given with topical imiquimod. Each donor presented with a new WHO grade 3 or 4 astrocytoma that tested IDH1-mutant and showed ATRX loss. This rearrangement joins TRBV6-6 to TRBJ1-5; D is uncertain. The receptor's source is a man between 50 and 59 years old with glioma. The sequenced sample was PBMCs, obtained from a glioma patient whose treatment included an IDH1 peptide vaccine. CDR3: CASSYEGQPQHF. For the CDR3, the DNA is TGTGCCAGCAGTTACGAGGGTCAGCCCCAGCATTTT.